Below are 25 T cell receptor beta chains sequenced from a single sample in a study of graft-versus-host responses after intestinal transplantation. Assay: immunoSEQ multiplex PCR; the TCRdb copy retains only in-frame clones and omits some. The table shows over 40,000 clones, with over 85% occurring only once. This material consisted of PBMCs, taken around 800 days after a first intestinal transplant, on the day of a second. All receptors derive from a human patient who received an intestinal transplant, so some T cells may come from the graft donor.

CDR3 bases: TGCGCCAGCTCTCGAGGGGAGAGCTACGAGCAGTACTTC. It yields the protein CASSRGESYEQYF. This chain connects TRBV5-1 to TRBJ2-7, with D possibly being TRBD1 or TRBD2 (5 bases each). The CDR3 contains 13 residues. Trimming left V 7 bases short and J 3 bases short, with 14 bases between. Germline CDR1 is SGHRS and CDR2 is YFSETQ.

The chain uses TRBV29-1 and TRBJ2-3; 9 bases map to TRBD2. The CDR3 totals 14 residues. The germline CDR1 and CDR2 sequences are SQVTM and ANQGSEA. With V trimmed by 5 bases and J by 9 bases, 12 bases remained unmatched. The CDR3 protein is CSVKPRLAVGTQYF. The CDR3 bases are TGCAGCGTTAAACCGAGACTAGCGGTCGGGACGCAGTATTTT.

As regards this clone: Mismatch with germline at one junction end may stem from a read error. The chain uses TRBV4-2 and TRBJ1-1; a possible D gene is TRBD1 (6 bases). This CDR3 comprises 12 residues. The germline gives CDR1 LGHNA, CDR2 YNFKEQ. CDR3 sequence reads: CASRRGNAEAFF. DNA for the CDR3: TGTGCCAGCAGAAGGGGGAACGCTGAAGCTTTCTTT.

The CDR3 is CASSSVGSSGAQETQYF. The CDR3 nucleotides read TGTGCCAGCAGCTCCGTTGGGTCTAGCGGGGCTCAAGAGACCCAGTACTTC. The rearrangement joins TRBV7-6 to TRBJ2-5; 9 bases are a match to TRBD2. CDR3 length: 17 amino acids. V lost 4 bases to trimming and J lost 2 bases; unmatched junction nucleotides: 11. Germline CDR1 is SGHVS and CDR2 is FNYEAQ.

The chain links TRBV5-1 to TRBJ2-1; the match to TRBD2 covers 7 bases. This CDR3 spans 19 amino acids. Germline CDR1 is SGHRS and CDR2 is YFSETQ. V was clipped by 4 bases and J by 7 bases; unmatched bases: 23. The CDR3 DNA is TGCGCCAGCAGCCTCCCGGGGGGATCCGTCTCAACTGTTCGGAATGAGCAGTTCTTC. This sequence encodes CASSLPGGSVSTVRNEQFF.

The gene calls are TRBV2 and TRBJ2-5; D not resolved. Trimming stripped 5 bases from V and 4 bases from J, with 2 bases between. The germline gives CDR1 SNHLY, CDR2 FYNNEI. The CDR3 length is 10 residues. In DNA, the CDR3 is TGTGCCAGCAGTATAGAGACCCAGTACTTC. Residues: CASSIETQYF.

The CDR3 DNA reads TGTGCCAGCAGCTTAGGGGACCAAGAGACCCAGTACTTC. As protein: CASSLGDQETQYF. V and J are TRBV11-3 and TRBJ2-5, with unresolved D. This CDR3 spans 13 amino acids. Trimming left V 1 base short and J 0 bases short, with 3 bases between. The germline V gene has CDR1 SGHNT and CDR2 YENEEA.

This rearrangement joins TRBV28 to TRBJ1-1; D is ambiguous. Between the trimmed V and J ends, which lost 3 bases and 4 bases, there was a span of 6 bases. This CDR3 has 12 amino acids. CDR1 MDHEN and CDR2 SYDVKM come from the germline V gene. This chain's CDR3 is CASSFPSTEAFF. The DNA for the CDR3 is TGTGCCAGCAGTTTTCCCTCCACTGAAGCTTTCTTT.

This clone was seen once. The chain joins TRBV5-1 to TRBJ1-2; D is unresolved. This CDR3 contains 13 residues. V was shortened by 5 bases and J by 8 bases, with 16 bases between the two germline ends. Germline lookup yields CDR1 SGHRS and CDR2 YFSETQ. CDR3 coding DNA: TGCGCCAGCAGGGCCGCGGGGTTTGAAGGCTACACCTTC. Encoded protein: CASRAAGFEGYTF.

In DNA, the CDR3 is TGTGCCAGGATGATCCAGGCCCATCAGCCCCAGCATTTT. It is translated as CARMIQAHQPQHF. The V gene is TRBV27, the J gene TRBJ1-5; D is undetermined. Germline-derived CDR1 and CDR2 are MNHEY and SMNVEV (reference sequence). Trimming stripped 9 bases from V and 5 bases from J, with 14 bases between. This CDR3 spans 13 amino acids.

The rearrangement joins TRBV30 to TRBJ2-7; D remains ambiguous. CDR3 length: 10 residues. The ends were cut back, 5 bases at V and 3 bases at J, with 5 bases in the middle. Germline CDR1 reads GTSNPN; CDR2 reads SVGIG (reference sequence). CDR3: CAWGSYEQYF. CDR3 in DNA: TGTGCCTGGGGAAGCTACGAGCAGTACTTC.

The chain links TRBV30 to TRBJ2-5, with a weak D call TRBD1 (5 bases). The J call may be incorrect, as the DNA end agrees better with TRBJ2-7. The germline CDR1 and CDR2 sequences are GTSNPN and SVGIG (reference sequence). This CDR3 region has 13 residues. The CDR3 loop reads CAWSGTTTYEQYF. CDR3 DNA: TGTGCCTGGAGTGGGACAACTACCTACGAGCAGTACTTC.

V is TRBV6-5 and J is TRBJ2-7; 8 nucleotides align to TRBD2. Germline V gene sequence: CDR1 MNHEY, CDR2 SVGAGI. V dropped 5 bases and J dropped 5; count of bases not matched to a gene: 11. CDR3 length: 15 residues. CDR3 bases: TGTGCCAGCAGTCGTATGAGCGGGAGATTTAACGAGCAGTACTTC. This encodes CASSRMSGRFNEQYF.

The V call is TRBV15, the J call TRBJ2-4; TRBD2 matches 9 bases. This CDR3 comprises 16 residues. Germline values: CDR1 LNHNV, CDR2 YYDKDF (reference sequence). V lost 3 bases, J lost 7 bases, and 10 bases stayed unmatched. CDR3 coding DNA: TGTGCCACCAGCAGCGTCCTGATGCGGGGGGGGAACATTCAGTACTTC. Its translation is CATSSVLMRGGNIQYF.

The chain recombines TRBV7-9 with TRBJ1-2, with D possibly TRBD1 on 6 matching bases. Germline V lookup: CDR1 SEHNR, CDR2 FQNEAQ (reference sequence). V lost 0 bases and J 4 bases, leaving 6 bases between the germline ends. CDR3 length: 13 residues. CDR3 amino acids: CASSLADSYGYTF. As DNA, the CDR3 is TGTGCCAGCAGCTTAGCGGACAGCTATGGCTACACCTTC. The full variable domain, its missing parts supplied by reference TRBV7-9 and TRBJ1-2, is DTGVSQNPRHKITKRGQNVTFRCDPISEHNRLYWYRQTLGQGPEFLTYFQNEAQLEKSRLLSDRFSAERPKGSFSTLEIQRTEQGDSAMYLCASSLADSYGYTFGSGTRLTVV.

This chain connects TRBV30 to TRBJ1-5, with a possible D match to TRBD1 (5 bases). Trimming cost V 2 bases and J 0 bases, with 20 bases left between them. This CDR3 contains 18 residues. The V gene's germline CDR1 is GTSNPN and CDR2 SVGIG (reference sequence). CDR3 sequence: CAWSSGTQGGYSNQPQHF. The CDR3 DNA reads TGTGCCTGGAGTTCCGGGACCCAGGGTGGGTATAGCAATCAGCCCCAGCATTTT.

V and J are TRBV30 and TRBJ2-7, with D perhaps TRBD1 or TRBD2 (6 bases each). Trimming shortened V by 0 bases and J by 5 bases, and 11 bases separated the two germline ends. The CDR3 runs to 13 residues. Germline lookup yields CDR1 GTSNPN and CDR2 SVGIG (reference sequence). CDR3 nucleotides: TGTGCCTGGAGTGTAAAGGGGGGTCACGAGCAGTACTTC. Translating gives CAWSVKGGHEQYF.

CDR3 loop: CASSLGTLPTEAFF. The CDR3 bases are TGTGCCAGCAGCTTAGGCACCCTGCCGACTGAAGCTTTCTTT. The chain carries TRBV7-9 and TRBJ1-1; no clear D. V lost 1 base and J 5 bases, leaving 11 bases between the germline ends. Germline V gives CDR1 SEHNR, CDR2 FQNEAQ (reference sequence). The CDR3 runs to 14 residues.

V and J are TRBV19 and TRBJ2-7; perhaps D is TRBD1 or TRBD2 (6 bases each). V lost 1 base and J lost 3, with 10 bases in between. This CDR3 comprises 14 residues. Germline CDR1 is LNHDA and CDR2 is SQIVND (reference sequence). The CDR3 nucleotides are TGTGCCAGTAGTATAGTCGGGGGCAACTACGAGCAGTACTTC. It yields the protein CASSIVGGNYEQYF.

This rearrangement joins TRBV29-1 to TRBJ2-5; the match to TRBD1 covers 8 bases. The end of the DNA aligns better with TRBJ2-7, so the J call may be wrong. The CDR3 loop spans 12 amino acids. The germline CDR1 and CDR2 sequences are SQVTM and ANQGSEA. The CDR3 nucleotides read TGCAGCGTCCAGCGGACAGGGACCGAGCAGTACTTC. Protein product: CSVQRTGTEQYF.

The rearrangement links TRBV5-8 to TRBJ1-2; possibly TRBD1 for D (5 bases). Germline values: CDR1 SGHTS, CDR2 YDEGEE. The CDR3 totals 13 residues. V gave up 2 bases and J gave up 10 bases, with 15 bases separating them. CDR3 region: CASSFPGGSDYTF. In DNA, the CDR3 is TGTGCCAGCAGCTTTCCGGGGGGGAGCGACTACACCTTC.

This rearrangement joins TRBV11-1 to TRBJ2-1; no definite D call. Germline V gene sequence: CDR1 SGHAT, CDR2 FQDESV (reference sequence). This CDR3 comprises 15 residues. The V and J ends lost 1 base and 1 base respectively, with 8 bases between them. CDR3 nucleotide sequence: TGTGCCAGCAGCTTAGAAGGCATGTCCTACAATGAGCAGTTCTTC. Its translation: CASSLEGMSYNEQFF.

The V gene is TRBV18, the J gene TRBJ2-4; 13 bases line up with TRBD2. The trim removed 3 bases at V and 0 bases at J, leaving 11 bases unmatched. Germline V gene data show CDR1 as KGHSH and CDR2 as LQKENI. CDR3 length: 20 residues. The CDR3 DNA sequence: TGTGCCAGCTCACCCCCCGGGACTAGCGGGAAGTTGGTAGCCAAAAACATTCAGTACTTC. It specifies CASSPPGTSGKLVAKNIQYF.

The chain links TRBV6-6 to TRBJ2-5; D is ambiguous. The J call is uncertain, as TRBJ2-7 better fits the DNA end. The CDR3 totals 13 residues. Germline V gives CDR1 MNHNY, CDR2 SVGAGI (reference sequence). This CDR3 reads CASSSDGAYEQYF. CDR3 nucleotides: TGTGCCAGCAGTTCCGACGGAGCCTACGAGCAGTACTTC.

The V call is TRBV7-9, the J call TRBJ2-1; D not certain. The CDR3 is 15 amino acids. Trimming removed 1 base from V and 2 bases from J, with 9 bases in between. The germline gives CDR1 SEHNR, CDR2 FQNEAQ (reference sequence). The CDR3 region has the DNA TGTGCCAGCAGCTTAGTCCTCGGAACCTACAATGAGCAGTTCTTC. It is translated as CASSLVLGTYNEQFF.